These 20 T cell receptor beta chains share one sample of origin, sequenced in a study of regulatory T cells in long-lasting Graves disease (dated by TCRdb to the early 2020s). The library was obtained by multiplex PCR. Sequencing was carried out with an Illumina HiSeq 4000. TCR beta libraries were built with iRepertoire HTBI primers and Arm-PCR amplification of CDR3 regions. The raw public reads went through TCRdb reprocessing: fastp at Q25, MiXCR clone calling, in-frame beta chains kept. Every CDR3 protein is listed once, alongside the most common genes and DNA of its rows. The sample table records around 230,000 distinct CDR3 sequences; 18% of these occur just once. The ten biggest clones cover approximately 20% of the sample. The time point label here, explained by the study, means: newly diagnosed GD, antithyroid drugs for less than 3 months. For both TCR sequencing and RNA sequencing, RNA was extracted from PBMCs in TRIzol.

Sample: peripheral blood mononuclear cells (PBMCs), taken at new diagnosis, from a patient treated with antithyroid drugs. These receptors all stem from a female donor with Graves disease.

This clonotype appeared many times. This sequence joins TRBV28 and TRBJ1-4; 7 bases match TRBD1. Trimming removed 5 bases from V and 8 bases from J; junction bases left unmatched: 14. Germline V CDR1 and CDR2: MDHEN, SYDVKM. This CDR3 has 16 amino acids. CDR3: CASSRQGFASVEKLFF. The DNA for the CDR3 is TGTGCCAGCAGTCGACAGGGTTTCGCGTCGGTCGAAAAACTGTTTTTT.

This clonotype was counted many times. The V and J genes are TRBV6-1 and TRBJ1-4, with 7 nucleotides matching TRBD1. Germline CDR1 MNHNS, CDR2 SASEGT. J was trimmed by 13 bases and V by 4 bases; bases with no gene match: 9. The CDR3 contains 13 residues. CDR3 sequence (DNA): TGTGCCAGCAGTGTTGACAGGGAAGATGCACTGTTTTTT. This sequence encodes CASSVDREDALFF.

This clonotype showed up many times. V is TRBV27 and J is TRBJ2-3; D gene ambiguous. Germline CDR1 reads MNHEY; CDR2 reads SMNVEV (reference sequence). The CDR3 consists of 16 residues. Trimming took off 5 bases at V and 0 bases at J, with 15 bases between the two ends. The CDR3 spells CASSPEIDASTDTQYF. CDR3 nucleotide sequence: TGTGCCAGCAGTCCAGAGATTGATGCGAGCACAGATACGCAGTATTTT.

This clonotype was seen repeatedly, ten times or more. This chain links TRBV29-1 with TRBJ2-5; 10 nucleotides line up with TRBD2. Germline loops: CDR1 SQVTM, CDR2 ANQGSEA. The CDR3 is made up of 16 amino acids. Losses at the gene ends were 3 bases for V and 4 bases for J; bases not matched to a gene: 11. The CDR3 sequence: CSVEAQFQREGETQYF. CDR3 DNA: TGCAGCGTTGAGGCTCAGTTCCAGCGGGAGGGAGAGACCCAGTACTTC.

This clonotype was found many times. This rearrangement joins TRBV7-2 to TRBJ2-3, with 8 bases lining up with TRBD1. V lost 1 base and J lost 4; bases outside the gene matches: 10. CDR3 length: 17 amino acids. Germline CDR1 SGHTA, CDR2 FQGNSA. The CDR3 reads CASSLVGDRYRADTQYF. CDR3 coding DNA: TGTGCCAGCAGCTTAGTAGGGGACAGGTATCGTGCAGATACGCAGTATTTT.

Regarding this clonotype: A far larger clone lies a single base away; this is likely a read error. The CDR3 loop reads CASSSGRRQRNEQYF. In nucleotides, the CDR3 is TGTGCCAGCAGCTCCGGCAGGCGTCAGAGGAATGAGCAGTACTTC. The rearrangement links TRBV6-1 to TRBJ2-7, with D unclear. Germline V gene lookup returns CDR1 MNHNS and CDR2 SASEGT. The V end lost 6 bases, the J end lost 7 bases, and 22 bases lay between the germline ends. The CDR3 runs 15 residues.

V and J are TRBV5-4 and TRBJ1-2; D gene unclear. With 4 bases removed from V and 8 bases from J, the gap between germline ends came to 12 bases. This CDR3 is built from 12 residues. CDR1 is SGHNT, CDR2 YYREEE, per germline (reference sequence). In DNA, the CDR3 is TGTGCCAGCAGCCACTCCCTGAGCGGCTACACCTTC. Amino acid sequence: CASSHSLSGYTF.

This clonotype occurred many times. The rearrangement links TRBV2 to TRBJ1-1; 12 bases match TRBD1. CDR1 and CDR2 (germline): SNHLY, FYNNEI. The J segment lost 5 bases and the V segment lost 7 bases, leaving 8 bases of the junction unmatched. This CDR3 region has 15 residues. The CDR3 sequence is CASIWGQGARTEAFF. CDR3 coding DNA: TGTGCCAGCATCTGGGGACAGGGGGCGCGGACTGAAGCTTTCTTT. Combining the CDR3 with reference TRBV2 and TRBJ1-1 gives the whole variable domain EPEVTQTPSHQVTQMGQEVILRCVPISNHLYFYWYRQILGQKVEFLVSFYNNEISEKSEIFDDQFSVERPDGSNFTLKIRSTKLEDSAMYFCASIWGQGARTEAFFGQGTRLTVV.

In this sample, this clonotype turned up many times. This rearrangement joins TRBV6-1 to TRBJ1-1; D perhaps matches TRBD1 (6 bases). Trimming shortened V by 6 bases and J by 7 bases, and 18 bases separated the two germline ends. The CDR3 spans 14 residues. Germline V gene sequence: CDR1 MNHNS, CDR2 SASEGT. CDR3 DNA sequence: TGTGCCAGCAGAGACTATCGGACAGACTATGAAGCTTTCTTT. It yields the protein CASRDYRTDYEAFF.

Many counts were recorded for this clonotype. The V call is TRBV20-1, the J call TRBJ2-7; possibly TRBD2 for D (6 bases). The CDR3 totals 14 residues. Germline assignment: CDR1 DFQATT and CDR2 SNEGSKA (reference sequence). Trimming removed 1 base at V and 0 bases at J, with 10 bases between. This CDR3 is CSARGLANSYEQYF. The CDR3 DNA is TGCAGTGCTAGAGGGCTAGCGAACTCCTACGAGCAGTACTTC.

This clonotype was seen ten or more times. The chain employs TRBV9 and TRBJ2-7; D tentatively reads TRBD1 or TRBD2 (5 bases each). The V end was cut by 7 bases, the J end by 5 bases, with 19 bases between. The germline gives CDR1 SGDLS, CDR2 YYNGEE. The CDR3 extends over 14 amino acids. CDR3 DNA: TGTGCCAGCCAGGCCCGGGACGGAGGTAACGAGCAGTACTTC. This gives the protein CASQARDGGNEQYF.

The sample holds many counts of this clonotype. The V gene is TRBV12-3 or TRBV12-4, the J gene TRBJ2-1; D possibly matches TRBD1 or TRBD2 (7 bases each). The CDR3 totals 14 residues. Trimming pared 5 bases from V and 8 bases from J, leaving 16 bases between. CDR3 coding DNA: TGTGCCAGCAGTAGGGGGCTAGGGGGGGATGAGCAGTTCTTC. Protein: CASSRGLGGDEQFF.

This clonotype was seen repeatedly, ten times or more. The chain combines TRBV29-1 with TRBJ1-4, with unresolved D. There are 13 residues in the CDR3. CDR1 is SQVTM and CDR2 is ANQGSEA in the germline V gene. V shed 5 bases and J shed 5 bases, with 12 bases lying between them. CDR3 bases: TGCAGCGTTAGGATAATGGGGAATGAAAAACTGTTTTTT. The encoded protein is CSVRIMGNEKLFF.

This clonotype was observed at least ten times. The CDR3 reads CASSLGGGSSYEQYF. As DNA, the CDR3 is TGTGCCAGCAGCTTAGGCGGGGGTAGCTCCTACGAGCAGTACTTC. The V call is TRBV7-3, the J call TRBJ2-7; 7 positions agree with TRBD2. This CDR3 has 15 amino acids. With 2 bases clipped from V and 0 bases from J, the junction kept 4 bases outside the gene matches. Per the germline V gene, CDR1 is SGHTA and CDR2 is FQGTGA.

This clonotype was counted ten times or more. This chain's CDR3 is CATSDLASALDGTGELFF. As DNA, the CDR3 is TGTGCCACCAGTGATTTAGCTAGCGCCTTAGATGGCACCGGGGAGCTGTTTTTT. The chain joins TRBV24-1 to TRBJ2-2; D might be TRBD2 (6 bases). Trimming stripped 1 base from V and 4 bases from J, with 18 bases between. CDR1 KGHDR and CDR2 SFDVKD come from the germline V gene. The CDR3 is made up of 18 amino acids.

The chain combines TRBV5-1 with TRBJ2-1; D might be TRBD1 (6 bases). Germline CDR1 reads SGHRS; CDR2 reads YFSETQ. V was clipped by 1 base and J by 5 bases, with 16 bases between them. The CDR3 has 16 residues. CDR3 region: CASSLRVQGDNNEQFF. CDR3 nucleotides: TGCGCCAGCAGCTTGAGGGTACAGGGCGATAACAATGAGCAGTTCTTC.

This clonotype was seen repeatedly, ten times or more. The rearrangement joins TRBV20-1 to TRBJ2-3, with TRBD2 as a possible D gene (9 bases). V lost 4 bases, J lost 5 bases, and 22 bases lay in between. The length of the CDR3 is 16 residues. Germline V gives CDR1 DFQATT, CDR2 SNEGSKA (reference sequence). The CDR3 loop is CSANRGASGTRDTQYF. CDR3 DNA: TGCAGTGCTAACAGGGGGGCTAGCGGGACCCGAGATACGCAGTATTTT.

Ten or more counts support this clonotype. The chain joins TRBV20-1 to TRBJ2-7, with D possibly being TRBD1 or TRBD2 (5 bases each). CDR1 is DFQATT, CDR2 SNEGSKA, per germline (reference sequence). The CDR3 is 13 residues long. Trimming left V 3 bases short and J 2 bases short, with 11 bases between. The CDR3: CSARGDGTYEQYF. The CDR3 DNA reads TGCAGTGCTAGGGGGGACGGAACCTACGAGCAGTACTTC.

The CDR3 DNA reads as TGTGCCAGCGGGACTAGCGGGGGCCCTCCAGATGAGCAGTTCTTC. Translated, it gives CASGTSGGPPDEQFF. J is TRBJ2-1 and V is TRBV12-3 or TRBV12-4; 14 bases align to TRBD2. The CDR3 covers 15 residues. V was clipped by 8 bases and J by 8 bases; unmatched bases: 8.

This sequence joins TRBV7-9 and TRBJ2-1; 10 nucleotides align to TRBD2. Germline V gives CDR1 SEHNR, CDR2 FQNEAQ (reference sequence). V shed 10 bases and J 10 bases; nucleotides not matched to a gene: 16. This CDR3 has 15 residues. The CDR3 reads CATQSSGRESGEQFF. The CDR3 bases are TGTGCCACCCAGTCCAGCGGGAGGGAGTCAGGAGAGCAGTTCTTC.